The 13 T cell receptor beta chains reported below all come from one sample, sequenced in a study of blood T cell repertoires in COVID-19 (TCRdb year 2020). Libraries came from the immunoSEQ multiplex PCR assay. TCRdb re-hosts the immuneACCESS table, in-frame sequences only. Its copies lack some clones; in the studies checked, an unresolved V gene accounts for under half of them, and the cause for the rest is not known. Present in this sample are 300,000 to 450,000 clones, more than 70% of which were seen just once. The top ten clones comprise approximately 1.2% of the sample. Sequencing was carried out using PBMCs or T cells enriched from blood (not recorded which). The source of these receptors is a young man who had recovered from COVID-19.

This clone is a singleton in its sample. The chain joins TRBV11-2 to TRBJ1-1, with 8 bases matching TRBD1. The J segment lost 4 bases and the V segment lost 3 bases, leaving 7 bases of the junction unmatched. CDR1 SGHAT and CDR2 FQNNGV come from the germline V gene. The CDR3 runs 15 residues. The DNA for the CDR3 is TGTGCCAGCAGCTTCGCAGGGGGCGGAGGCACTGAAGCTTTCTTT. This sequence encodes CASSFAGGGGTEAFF. Filled out from reference TRBV11-2 and TRBJ1-1, the complete variable domain reads EAGVAQSPRYKIIEKRQSVAFWCNPISGHATLYWYQQILGQGPKLLIQFQNNGVVDDSQLPKDRFSAERLKGVDSTLKIQPAKLEDSAVYLCASSFAGGGGTEAFFGQGTRLTVV.

V and J are TRBV29-1 and TRBJ2-2; TRBD1 aligns across 7 bases. The CDR3 extends over 14 amino acids. CDR1 is SQVTM, CDR2 ANQGSEA, per germline. With 5 bases clipped from V and 2 bases from J, the junction kept 5 bases outside the gene matches. CDR3 nucleotide sequence: TGCAGCGTTACCCGGGACAGCAACACCGGGGAGCTGTTTTTT. It encodes CSVTRDSNTGELFF.

The chain has TRBV3-1 (or the pseudogene TRBV3-2) and TRBJ1-5, with D perhaps matching TRBD1 (6 bases). CDR1 is LGHDT and CDR2 is YNNKEL in the germline V gene (reference sequence). With 1 base removed from V and 3 bases from J, the gap between germline ends came to 7 bases. CDR3 length: 14 residues. DNA for the CDR3: TGTGCCAGCAGCCAAGGGACAGACAATCAGCCCCAGCATTTT. It translates to CASSQGTDNQPQHF.

This chain uses TRBV18 with TRBJ1-1, with 8 bases aligning to TRBD1. V shed 4 bases, J shed 7 bases, and the junction held 2 bases outside the gene matches. Germline values: CDR1 KGHSH, CDR2 LQKENI. The CDR3 extends over 12 amino acids. The DNA for the CDR3 is TGTGCCAGCTCACGGGACAGGAATGAAGCTTTCTTT. It specifies CASSRDRNEAFF.

The chain is built from TRBV4-1 and TRBJ2-5, with a possible D match to TRBD1 (5 bases). The germline V gene has CDR1 MGHRA and CDR2 YSYEKL. The CDR3 covers 16 residues. V lost 1 base, J lost 5 bases, and 17 bases lay in between. The CDR3 sequence is CASSQALARERETQYF. CDR3 nucleotide sequence: TGCGCCAGCAGCCAAGCTTTAGCCAGGGAAAGGGAGACCCAGTACTTC.

On this clone: Distinct nucleotide sequences in the sample also encode this CDR3. The DNA of the CDR3 is TGCGCCAGCAGCTTGGGCACGGATAATTCACCCCTCCACTTT. Its protein product is CASSLGTDNSPLHF. This rearrangement joins TRBV5-1 to TRBJ1-6; no firm D call. Germline V lookup: CDR1 SGHRS, CDR2 YFSETQ. The length of the CDR3 is 14 residues. V was shortened by 0 bases and J by 5 bases, with 6 bases between the two germline ends.

The genes are TRBV3-1 (or the pseudogene TRBV3-2) and TRBJ2-3; 7 bases align to TRBD2. Germline V gene sequence: CDR1 LGHDT, CDR2 YNNKEL (reference sequence). The CDR3 has 14 residues. The J segment lost 4 bases and the V segment lost 11 bases, leaving 12 bases of the junction unmatched. DNA for the CDR3: TGTGCCGCCCGAGGGAGGGAGAGGGCAGATACGCAGTATTTT. Residues: CAARGRERADTQYF.

The chain combines TRBV7-2 with TRBJ1-4, with D possibly matching TRBD1 (5 bases). V was shortened by 7 bases and J by 6 bases, with 18 bases between the two germline ends. Germline V gene sequence: CDR1 SGHTA, CDR2 FQGNSA. The CDR3 consists of 15 residues. The CDR3 loop reads CASTQSGTGDEKLFF. The CDR3 DNA is TGTGCCAGCACCCAAAGTGGTACGGGGGATGAAAAACTGTTTTTT.

This chain joins TRBV5-1 and TRBJ1-2; perhaps TRBD1 as D (5 bases). The V gene's germline CDR1 is SGHRS and CDR2 YFSETQ. The V gene lost 7 bases and the J gene lost 5 bases, with 15 bases spanning the gap. The CDR3 has 13 residues. The CDR3 DNA follows: TGCGCCAGCTCAGTTGGAGGGGATTATGGCTACACCTTC. It encodes CASSVGGDYGYTF.

The CDR3 loop is CASHRTGNYGYTF. The DNA of the CDR3 is TGTGCCAGCCATCGGACAGGGAACTATGGCTACACCTTC. This sequence joins TRBV12-3 or TRBV12-4 and TRBJ1-2; 8 bases are shared with TRBD1. The trim removed 8 bases at V and 2 bases at J, leaving 4 bases unmatched. The CDR3 is 13 amino acids.

The genes are TRBV9 and TRBJ1-2, with 10 bases that match TRBD1. CDR3 size: 15 residues. The germline CDR1 and CDR2 sequences are SGDLS and YYNGEE. V gave up 0 bases and J gave up 8 bases; unmatched junction bases: 7. The CDR3 reads CASSVEGTGVGGYTF. The CDR3 region has the DNA TGTGCCAGCAGCGTAGAAGGGACAGGGGTTGGAGGCTACACCTTC. Together with reference TRBV9 and TRBJ1-2, the CDR3 gives the full variable domain: DSGVTQTPKHLITATGQRVTLRCSPRSGDLSVYWYQQSLDQGLQFLIQYYNGEERAKGNILERFSAQQFPDLHSELNLSSLELGDSALYFCASSVEGTGVGGYTFGSGTRLTVV.

The rearrangement uses TRBV5-1 and TRBJ1-6; D is ambiguous. The CDR3 totals 13 residues. V was cut by 3 bases and J by 5 bases, with 6 bases left in between. Germline CDR1 and CDR2: SGHRS and YFSETQ. CDR3: CASSSENNSPLHF. The CDR3 bases are TGCGCCAGCAGCTCGGAGAATAATTCACCCCTCCACTTT.

The rearrangement links TRBV4-1 to TRBJ2-7; no firm D call. The CDR3 is made up of 15 amino acids. Germline CDR1 and CDR2: MGHRA and YSYEKL. Trimming pared 1 base from V and 3 bases from J, leaving 13 bases between. CDR3 sequence reads: CASSQVYTSDYEQYF. The CDR3 bases are TGCGCCAGCAGCCAAGTGTACACATCCGACTACGAGCAGTACTTC.